This T cell receptor (beta chain) derives from a study of radiation and T cells in renal cell carcinoma (dated by TCRdb to the early 2020s). About the study as a whole: The samples were drawn from a clinical trial, where primary renal cell carcinomas were treated with 15 Gy of stereotactic body radiation therapy and then removed by nephrectomy 4 weeks afterward. A total of 4 million to 5 million unique CDR3 nucleotide sequences, encoding 2.7 million or so unique CDR3 amino acid sequences, were found across all 55 or so samples. TCR beta sequencing covered approximately 51 samples in total, comprising approximately 26 tumors and roughly 27 peripheral blood samples. What the study reported, not specific to this receptor: Effects of radiation dose or scheduling on the TCR repertoire could not be addressed with the single-armed trial design. Dynamics of the blood repertoire were not tracked past 4 weeks after treatment. No pretreatment tumor biopsies were available, so the baseline intratumoral presence of clonotypes could not be determined. Top tumor clonotypes rose in blood from baseline to 2 weeks post-radiation, then contracted by 4 weeks, suggesting transient expansion of tumor-resident clones.

Of note for this clone: Its antigen is currently not known. Qualities for individual bases were not recorded, and no much larger clone is one base off.

The immunoSEQ kit was used, according to the manufacturer's recommendations, to generate TCR beta libraries from genomic DNA. To prepare libraries, a first multiplex PCR with proprietary primers was run, followed by a second PCR that added unique barcodes, and a bead cleanup was done after each round. A kit-provided positive control reaction and a negative control reaction were included in every sample batch. The final libraries underwent checking on an Agilent 4200 TapeStation D1000 ScreenTape, volumetric pooling, and quantification by qPCR. An Illumina NextSeq500 fitted with a MidOutput 150-cycle cartridge performed the sequencing, running 156 Read1 cycles and 15 Index1 cycles with the kit's custom primers. The pooled library was loaded at around 1.1 pM with a 20% PhiX control spike-in. As for how the authors treated the data: Vendor-processed data were analyzed in R, and a clonotype was defined as all T cells sharing the same CDR3 nucleotide sequence. For clone abundance analyses, frequencies were normalized to the 10,000 most abundant clones in each sample. Public T cell clones, averaging fewer than five per sample, were removed before analysis. Tumor-enriched and baseline blood-enriched clonotypes were defined by at least a 32-fold difference in abundance between compartments. A beta-binomial differential abundance model was used to identify clonotypes that expanded or contracted between blood time points. The Baroni-Urbani and Buser coefficient was used to measure tumor-blood repertoire similarity, and groups were compared with two-tailed Wilcoxon tests in R. The clones in this table, taken by TCRdb from immuneACCESS, are in-frame only. Not every clone is retained; where verified, under half of the shortfall comes from an unresolved V gene, and the cause of the rest is unknown. Clone size and the V and J calls come from that table; the DNA yielded D and trimming. The sample table lists about 140,000 clones, around four fifths of them with a count of one. The ten largest make up approximately 22% of the sample.

In the paper's terms, the time point label means: baseline pretreatment blood. The treatment or condition label of this sample denotes: 15 Gy SBRT to primary tumor, nephrectomy 4 weeks later. Serial peripheral blood from radiation-treated patients was sampled at baseline, 2 weeks and 4 weeks after SBRT to track tumor-enriched clonotypes. All patients had renal cell carcinoma with clear cell pathology. Genomic DNA for TCR sequencing was prepared using the QIAamp DNA Blood Mini Kit (Qiagen). Only samples passing all quality control checks were included in the analyses. This sequence was found in a woman aged 45-65 years with renal cell carcinoma. Sequenced here: blood, sampled from a patient whose treatment included radiotherapy and nephrectomy.

The sequenced DNA is TGCGCCAGCAGCACGGGGTGGGTCGGCGGGGAGCTGTTTTTT. This is translated as CASSTGWVGGELFF. This sequence uses TRBV5-1 and TRBJ2-2; possibly the D gene is TRBD2, per 5 matching bases. The junction shows trimming of 4 bases on V and 7 bases on J, plus 14 bases between the germline ends. CDR1 SGHRS and CDR2 YFSETQ are derived from the germline V gene. The CDR3 starts with the cysteine, ends with the phenylalanine, and has 14 residues. Just the 42-base CDR3 DNA is kept, in frame starting at base 1.